The 23 T cell receptor beta chains in this list originate from one sample, sequenced in a study of patients and donors after allogeneic stem cell transplantation. TCRdb processed the RT-PCR reads anew with MiXCR; each CDR3 protein has one entry. This table holds under 30,000 distinct CDR3 sequences, less than 30% found once. Sequenced: blood, either unsorted or a sorted T cell fraction (not recorded which). These receptors were taken from a human donor who was either an allogeneic HSCT recipient or a stem cell or donor lymphocyte infusion donor (not recorded which). It is not recorded whose cells these are; they may come from a transplant donor.

This clonotype was detected only a few times. V and J are TRBV6-5 and TRBJ2-7, with TRBD2 identical over 7 bases. CDR3 length equals 8 residues. Per germline, CDR1 MNHEY and CDR2 SVGAGI. This CDR3 reads CPGGEQYV. The CDR3 DNA sequence: TGTCCCGGGGGGGAGCAGTACGTC.

The chain recombines TRBV12-3 or TRBV12-4 with TRBJ1-1, with unresolved D. The CDR3 loop spans 14 amino acids. V was pared by 6 bases and J by 5 bases, with 16 bases between. The CDR3 sequence is CASRRAPSGTEAFF. CDR3 bases: TGTGCCAGCAGACGGGCCCCATCGGGGACTGAAGCTTTCTTT.

This rearrangement joins TRBV27 to TRBJ1-4; no clear D gene. V was clipped by 5 bases and J by 7 bases, with 14 bases between them. CDR3 length equals 14 residues. Germline CDR1 reads MNHEY; CDR2 reads SMNVEV (reference sequence). Written as DNA, the CDR3 is TGTGCCAGCAGTCCCGGGCCCCGGGGTGAAAAACTGTTTTTT. Protein sequence: CASSPGPRGEKLFF.

J is TRBJ1-6 and V is TRBV10-3; 10 nucleotides agree with TRBD1. The CDR3 has 18 residues. Trimming at V came to 6 bases and at J to 5 bases, leaving 13 bases not matched to a gene. Germline V gives CDR1 ENHRY, CDR2 SYGVKD. The CDR3 region is CAISMTGGSDRDNSPLHF. CDR3 DNA: TGTGCCATCAGCATGACAGGGGGCAGTGATCGGGATAATTCACCCCTCCACTTT.

This clonotype was counted ten times or more. The chain recombines TRBV3-1 with TRBJ2-5; 9 bases line up with TRBD1. The CDR3 totals 13 residues. CDR1 is LGHDT, CDR2 YNNKEL, per germline (reference sequence). V lost 4 bases to trimming and J lost 5 bases; unmatched junction nucleotides: 2. The CDR3 region has the DNA TGTGCCAGCAGCCCAGGACAGGGGGAGACCCAGTACTTC. Protein: CASSPGQGETQYF.

This clonotype was seen a handful of times. The V and J genes are TRBV12-3 or TRBV12-4 and TRBJ1-2; D gene uncertain. V shed 3 bases and J shed 2 bases, with 10 bases lying between them. The CDR3 loop spans 14 amino acids. CDR3 bases: TGTGCCAGCAGTTTTGAGCCAGGAAACTATGGCTACACCTTC. Amino acids: CASSFEPGNYGYTF.

This clonotype is medium-sized. The junction shows a germline mismatch at one end, possibly a read error. CDR3 sequence (DNA): TGTGCCACCAGCGGAGAACAGCCGGGGGATGAAAAACTGTTTTTT. Amino acids: CATSGEQPGDEKLFF. The V call is TRBV15, the J call TRBJ1-4; D is perhaps TRBD1 (5 bases). In germline, CDR1 is LNHNV, CDR2 YYDKDF (reference sequence). This CDR3 region has 15 residues.

Remarks on this clonotype: At one end the junction does not follow the germline gene, possibly because of a read error. The rearrangement links TRBV7-2 to TRBJ1-3; D is perhaps TRBD1 (5 bases). This CDR3 is 15 amino acids long. Germline CDR1 and CDR2: SGHTA and FQGNSA. CDR3 in amino acids: CASSLGRDPGNTTYF. The CDR3 region has the DNA TGTGCCAGCAGCTTAGGGCGGGACCCTGGAAACACCACATATTTT. Complete variable domain (other parts from reference TRBV7-2 and TRBJ1-3): GAGVSQSPSNKVTEKGKDVELRCDPISGHTALYWYRQSLGQGLEFLIYFQGNSAPDKSGLPSDRFSAERTGGSVSTLTIQRTQQEDSAVYLCASSLGRDPGNTTYFGEGSWLTVV.

The chain combines TRBV28 with TRBJ2-7; D is unclear. V lost 7 bases and J lost 2, with 15 bases in between. The CDR3 has 14 amino acids. Germline V CDR1 and CDR2: MDHEN, SYDVKM. CDR3: CASNGPLRPYEQYF. The CDR3, as DNA: TGTGCCAGCAATGGACCCTTACGCCCCTACGAGCAGTACTTC.

This clonotype occurred a few times. The rearrangement uses TRBV4-2 and TRBJ2-1, with D maybe TRBD2 (5 bases). The CDR3 is 15 residues long. The V and J ends lost 4 bases and 7 bases respectively, with 17 bases between them. Germline V CDR1 and CDR2: LGHNA, YNFKEQ. For the CDR3, the DNA is TGTGCCAGCAGCCGTCAATCCCGGGGTTGGAATGAGCAGTTCTTC. This translates into CASSRQSRGWNEQFF.

The chain combines TRBV20-1 with TRBJ1-1, with TRBD1 identical over 7 bases. Losses at the gene ends were 6 bases for V and 0 bases for J; bases not matched to a gene: 1. The germline V gene encodes CDR1 DFQATT and CDR2 SNEGSKA (reference sequence). This CDR3 is built from 12 residues. Here the CDR3 reads CSADRVNTEAFF. The CDR3 DNA reads as TGCAGTGCCGACAGGGTGAACACTGAAGCTTTCTTT.

A single count supports this clonotype. J is TRBJ1-5 and V is TRBV5-1, with D unresolved. This CDR3 is built from 14 residues. The V gene's germline CDR1 is SGHRS and CDR2 YFSETQ. V was clipped by 4 bases and J by 3 bases, with 11 bases between them. Here the CDR3 reads CASSRRLPNQPQHF. The CDR3 nucleotides read TGCGCCAGCAGCCGCAGACTCCCCAATCAGCCCCAGCATTTT.

This chain joins TRBV20-1 and TRBJ1-6, with TRBD1 as a possible D gene (5 bases). Trimming left V 0 bases short and J 6 bases short, with 9 bases between. The germline V gene encodes CDR1 DFQATT and CDR2 SNEGSKA (reference sequence). This CDR3 is 14 amino acids long. CDR3 in amino acids: CSARDPGGNSPLHF. CDR3 nucleotides: TGCAGTGCTAGAGATCCCGGGGGTAATTCACCCCTCCACTTT.

This clonotype came up a few times. The V and J genes are TRBV24-1 and TRBJ2-1, with D tentatively TRBD1 (7 bases). V shed 0 bases and J shed 0 bases, with 17 bases lying between them. In germline, CDR1 is KGHDR, CDR2 SFDVKD. The CDR3 loop spans 19 amino acids. The CDR3 nucleotides are TGTGCCACCAGTGATTTGCAGGGGGGCGGGGCGGACTCCTACAATGAGCAGTTCTTC. Translating it yields CATSDLQGGGADSYNEQFF.

J is TRBJ2-7 and V is TRBV20-1, with D perhaps matching TRBD1 or TRBD2 (5 bases each). Germline CDR1 reads DFQATT; CDR2 reads SNEGSKA (reference sequence). There are 13 residues in the CDR3. Trimming cost V 0 bases and J 4 bases, with 10 bases left between them. The DNA of the CDR3 is TGCAGTGCTAGAGACCCGGGACGATACGAGCAGTACTTC. It yields the protein CSARDPGRYEQYF.

This clonotype was counted a few times. The CDR3 protein is CASSLVDGYTF. Written as DNA, the CDR3 is TGTGCCAGCAGCTTAGTGGATGGCTACACCTTC. The chain joins TRBV7-9 to TRBJ1-2; D call uncertain. The CDR3 is made up of 11 amino acids. Trimming left V 1 base short and J 6 bases short, with 3 bases between. Germline V gene sequence: CDR1 SEHNR, CDR2 FQNEAQ (reference sequence). Drawing the rest from reference TRBV7-9 and TRBJ1-2, the complete variable domain is DTGVSQNPRHKITKRGQNVTFRCDPISEHNRLYWYRQTLGQGPEFLTYFQNEAQLEKSRLLSDRFSAERPKGSFSTLEIQRTEQGDSAMYLCASSLVDGYTFGSGTRLTVV.

This rearrangement joins TRBV6-5 to TRBJ1-1; the match to TRBD1 covers 11 bases. CDR3 length equals 18 residues. With V trimmed by 2 bases and J by 1 base, 9 bases remained unmatched. Germline V gene data show CDR1 as MNHEY and CDR2 as SVGAGI. The CDR3: CASSYIGQGARRNTEAFF. In DNA, the CDR3 is TGTGCCAGCAGTTACATAGGACAGGGGGCGCGGAGGAACACTGAAGCTTTCTTT.

The V gene is TRBV5-1, the J gene TRBJ2-3; 8 nucleotides match TRBD1. Unmatched junction bases numbered 5, after V lost 4 bases and J lost 7 bases. The CDR3 is 13 amino acids. CDR1 is SGHRS, CDR2 YFSETQ, per germline. The CDR3 reads CASSGQGLYTQYF. In DNA form, the CDR3 reads TGCGCCAGCAGCGGACAGGGCCTTTATACGCAGTATTTT.

This rearrangement joins TRBV7-6 to TRBJ1-3; D is ambiguous. The V gene lost 4 bases and the J gene lost 0 bases, with 10 bases spanning the gap. The CDR3 is 15 residues long. From germline, CDR1 is SGHVS and CDR2 FNYEAQ. CDR3 sequence reads: CASSSPYRSGNTIYF. As DNA, the CDR3 is TGTGCCAGCAGCTCCCCATATCGCTCTGGAAACACCATATATTTT.

The rearrangement uses TRBV10-3 and TRBJ2-3; 9 nucleotides agree with TRBD2. Looked up from germline, CDR1 is ENHRY and CDR2 is SYGVKD. The CDR3 spans 16 residues. Unmatched junction bases numbered 10, after V lost 6 bases and J lost 3 bases. CDR3 sequence (DNA): TGTGCCATCAGCGTCGGGACTAGCCGGAGGACAGATACGCAGTATTTT. Its translation: CAISVGTSRRTDTQYF.

The chain combines TRBV5-1 with TRBJ2-3; 7 bases match TRBD1. Trimming at V came to 1 base and at J to 5 bases, leaving 4 bases not matched to a gene. The CDR3 extends over 14 amino acids. Germline V gene data show CDR1 as SGHRS and CDR2 as YFSETQ. The CDR3 DNA follows: TGCGCCAGCAGCTTGTGGCAGGGGGAAGATACGCAGTATTTT. This translates into CASSLWQGEDTQYF.

This clonotype was seen a handful of times. V is TRBV7-2 and J is TRBJ2-4, with D perhaps given as TRBD1 or TRBD2 (9 bases each). This CDR3 has 16 residues. Germline CDR1 and CDR2: SGHTA and FQGNSA. V was cut by 2 bases and J by 3 bases, with 14 bases left in between. The CDR3 loop is CASSLLAGQGKNIQYF. The CDR3 DNA reads TGTGCCAGCAGCTTACTAGCGGGACAGGGCAAAAACATTCAGTACTTC.

This clonotype has just a few counts. The chain employs TRBV29-1 and TRBJ1-1; D uncertain. V was shortened by 4 bases and J by 0 bases, with 6 bases between the two germline ends. There are 12 residues in the CDR3. CDR1 is SQVTM and CDR2 is ANQGSEA in the germline V gene. The DNA for the CDR3 is TGCAGCGTTGGCCGGGTGAACACTGAAGCTTTCTTT. Its translation: CSVGRVNTEAFF.